Listed below are T cell receptor beta chains from one sample, sequenced in a study of technical replicates of blood from a handful of donors. Method: immunoSEQ multiplex PCR; TCRdb's copy keeps in-frame clones and lacks some. The sample has about 98,000 clones; nearly 97% are singletons. Sequenced input: T cells isolated from PBMCs. All receptors come from a human donor in good health. Both conserved end residues are part of each CDR3. D genes are given only for firm matches. Not all rows give a size; the values are once, few, many and, for expanded clones, a class.

abundance: NA; v_gene: TRBV13; j_gene: TRBJ1-3; d_gene: NA; CDR3aa: CASSSTGTSGNTIYF; CDR3nt: TGTGCCAGCAGCTCAACAGGGACCTCTGGAAACACCATATATTTT
abundance: NA; v_gene: TRBV19; j_gene: TRBJ2-7; d_gene: TRBD1; CDR3aa: CASSLGQGTNEQYF; CDR3nt: TGTGCCAGTAGTCTAGGACAGGGTACCAACGAGCAGTACTTC
abundance: NA; v_gene: TRBV25-1; j_gene: TRBJ2-2; d_gene: NA; CDR3aa: CASTPQEVADRTGELFF; CDR3nt: TGTGCCAGCACTCCCCAGGAGGTAGCTGATCGGACCGGGGAGCTGTTTTTT
abundance: NA; v_gene: TRBV2; j_gene: TRBJ2-3; d_gene: TRBD1; CDR3aa: CANHRDRGTDTQYF; CDR3nt: TGTGCCAACCACCGGGACAGGGGAACAGATACGCAGTATTTT
abundance: NA; v_gene: TRBV6-5; j_gene: TRBJ1-1; d_gene: TRBD1; CDR3aa: CASSYSGQGGAFF; CDR3nt: TGTGCCAGCAGTTACTCCGGACAGGGTGGAGCTTTCTTT
abundance: NA; v_gene: TRBV4-1; j_gene: TRBJ2-7; d_gene: NA; CDR3aa: CASSGSIWAGEQYF; CDR3nt: TGCGCCAGCAGTGGATCCATCTGGGCAGGAGAGCAGTACTTC
abundance: once; v_gene: TRBV28; j_gene: TRBJ1-6; d_gene: NA; CDR3aa: CASSLSGSPLHF; CDR3nt: TGTGCCAGCAGTTTAAGCGGTTCACCCCTCCACTTT
abundance: NA; v_gene: TRBV14; j_gene: TRBJ2-7; d_gene: TRBD2; CDR3aa: CASSRLAGAPYEQYF; CDR3nt: TGTGCCAGCAGCCGCCTAGCGGGAGCCCCCTACGAGCAGTACTTC
abundance: once; v_gene: TRBV12-5; j_gene: TRBJ1-5; d_gene: NA; CDR3aa: CGPWTHQPQHF; CDR3nt: TGTGGCCCTTGGACACATCAGCCCCAGCATTTT
abundance: NA; v_gene: TRBV7-8; j_gene: TRBJ2-5; d_gene: TRBD1; CDR3aa: CASSLGRGETQYF; CDR3nt: TGTGCCAGCAGCTTAGGCAGGGGGGAGACCCAGTACTTC
abundance: NA; v_gene: TRBV5-1; j_gene: TRBJ2-1; d_gene: TRBD2; CDR3aa: CASSLGLAGGLDEQFF; CDR3nt: TGCGCCAGCAGCTTGGGTTTAGCGGGGGGGCTGGATGAGCAGTTCTTC
abundance: many; v_gene: TRBV11-2; j_gene: TRBJ2-4; d_gene: TRBD2; CDR3aa: CASSPRDYTAKNIQYF; CDR3nt: TGTGCCAGCAGCCCCCGGGACTATACAGCCAAAAACATTCAGTACTTC
abundance: NA; v_gene: TRBV6-1; j_gene: TRBJ2-7; d_gene: NA; CDR3aa: CASSERMTSIYEQYF; CDR3nt: TGTGCCAGCAGTGAGCGAATGACTAGTATCTACGAGCAGTACTTC
abundance: NA; v_gene: TRBV7-9; j_gene: TRBJ2-1; d_gene: TRBD2; CDR3aa: CASSSSGGAFEQFF; CDR3nt: TGTGCCAGCAGCTCTAGCGGGGGGGCGTTTGAGCAGTTCTTC
abundance: once; v_gene: TRBV27; j_gene: TRBJ2-1; d_gene: NA; CDR3aa: CASSLLQDNEQFF; CDR3nt: TGTGCCAGCAGTTTATTACAGGACAATGAGCAGTTCTTC
abundance: NA; v_gene: TRBV5-1; j_gene: TRBJ2-7; d_gene: NA; CDR3aa: CASSLDRTSYEQYF; CDR3nt: TGCGCCAGCAGCTTGGACAGGACCTCCTACGAGCAGTACTTC
abundance: NA; v_gene: TRBV11-3; j_gene: TRBJ2-7; d_gene: NA; CDR3aa: CASSLRDSWELPYEQYF; CDR3nt: TGTGCCAGCAGCTTGCGGGACTCATGGGAATTACCCTACGAGCAGTACTTC
abundance: once; v_gene: TRBV28; j_gene: TRBJ1-2; d_gene: TRBD1; CDR3aa: CASSSGQGNYGYTF; CDR3nt: TGTGCCAGCAGTTCCGGACAGGGAAACTATGGCTACACCTTC
abundance: NA; v_gene: TRBV15; j_gene: TRBJ1-2; d_gene: NA; CDR3aa: CATSRDTGRDYGYTF; CDR3nt: TGTGCCACCAGCAGAGATACGGGGAGGGACTATGGCTACACCTTC
abundance: NA; v_gene: TRBV10-3; j_gene: TRBJ1-6; d_gene: TRBD1; CDR3aa: CAISEGQGASYNSPLHF; CDR3nt: TGTGCCATCAGTGAAGGACAGGGGGCATCCTATAATTCACCCCTCCACTTT
abundance: once; v_gene: TRBV4-2; j_gene: TRBJ2-1; d_gene: TRBD2; CDR3aa: CASSPGLAGDNEQFF; CDR3nt: TGTGCCAGCAGCCCGGGACTAGCGGGGGACAATGAGCAGTTCTTC
abundance: NA; v_gene: TRBV6-4; j_gene: TRBJ2-3; d_gene: NA; CDR3aa: CASSVQRSTDTQYF; CDR3nt: TGTGCCAGCAGTGTTCAGCGGAGCACAGATACGCAGTATTTT
abundance: NA; v_gene: TRBV27; j_gene: TRBJ2-7; d_gene: NA; CDR3aa: CASTILREQYF; CDR3nt: TGTGCCAGCACCATCTTGCGAGAGCAGTACTTC
abundance: NA; v_gene: TRBV4-1; j_gene: TRBJ2-3; d_gene: NA; CDR3aa: CASSQDFADTTDTQYF; CDR3nt: TGCGCCAGCAGCCAAGACTTTGCGGATACGACAGATACGCAGTATTTT
abundance: NA; v_gene: TRBV5-4; j_gene: TRBJ2-1; d_gene: TRBD1; CDR3aa: CASSWDRGSYNEQFF; CDR3nt: TGTGCCAGCAGCTGGGACAGGGGGTCCTACAATGAGCAGTTCTTC
abundance: NA; v_gene: TRBV10-2; j_gene: TRBJ2-1; d_gene: TRBD2; CDR3aa: CASRIAGGPANEQFF; CDR3nt: TGCGCCAGCAGAATAGCGGGAGGGCCAGCCAATGAGCAGTTCTTC
abundance: NA; v_gene: TRBV5-1; j_gene: TRBJ2-7; d_gene: NA; CDR3aa: CASSAHRDIAYEQYF; CDR3nt: TGCGCCAGCAGCGCCCACCGGGACATCGCCTACGAGCAGTACTTC
abundance: NA; v_gene: TRBV2; j_gene: TRBJ2-7; d_gene: NA; CDR3aa: CASRPTGTEQYF; CDR3nt: TGTGCCAGCAGGCCCACCGGGACAGAGCAGTACTTC
abundance: NA; v_gene: TRBV6-4; j_gene: TRBJ2-3; d_gene: NA; CDR3aa: CASSNQDSALQYF; CDR3nt: TGTGCCAGCAGCAACCAGGACTCCGCCTTGCAGTATTTT
abundance: NA; v_gene: TRBV25-1; j_gene: TRBJ1-1; d_gene: TRBD1; CDR3aa: CASTTTGFTEAFF; CDR3nt: TGTGCCAGCACCACGACAGGGTTCACTGAAGCTTTCTTT
abundance: NA; v_gene: TRBV28; j_gene: TRBJ2-3; d_gene: TRBD2; CDR3aa: CASSPLVMTSGSSDTQYF; CDR3nt: TGTGCCAGCAGTCCCCTGGTTATGACTAGCGGGAGCTCAGATACGCAGTATTTT
abundance: NA; v_gene: TRBV11-2; j_gene: TRBJ2-5; d_gene: NA; CDR3aa: CASSTRKETQYF; CDR3nt: TGTGCCAGCAGCACGAGAAAAGAGACCCAGTACTTC
abundance: NA; v_gene: TRBV29-1; j_gene: TRBJ1-4; d_gene: TRBD1; CDR3aa: CSVVDRATNEKLFF; CDR3nt: TGCAGCGTCGTTGACAGGGCAACTAATGAAAAACTGTTTTTT
abundance: NA; v_gene: TRBV5-6; j_gene: TRBJ1-1; d_gene: TRBD1; CDR3aa: CASSLFSPYGQVNTEAFF; CDR3nt: TGTGCCAGCAGCTTGTTTTCGCCGTACGGACAGGTGAACACTGAAGCTTTCTTT
abundance: NA; v_gene: TRBV19; j_gene: TRBJ1-4; d_gene: TRBD1; CDR3aa: CASSQYRGQGNEKLFF; CDR3nt: TGTGCCAGTAGCCAATACCGGGGACAGGGGAATGAAAAACTGTTTTTT
abundance: NA; v_gene: TRBV11-2; j_gene: TRBJ2-5; d_gene: NA; CDR3aa: CASSTRQNPQETQYF; CDR3nt: TGTGCCAGCAGCACCCGACAGAACCCCCAAGAGACCCAGTACTTC
abundance: NA; v_gene: TRBV18; j_gene: TRBJ2-7; d_gene: NA; CDR3aa: CASSPPNIGSSKPYEQYF; CDR3nt: TGTGCCAGCTCACCACCGAATATCGGTTCTTCGAAACCCTACGAGCAGTACTTC
abundance: NA; v_gene: TRBV11-3; j_gene: TRBJ2-1; d_gene: NA; CDR3aa: CASSLEVTGIEQFF; CDR3nt: TGTGCCAGCAGCTTAGAGGTAACGGGAATTGAGCAGTTCTTC
abundance: NA; v_gene: TRBV29-1; j_gene: TRBJ1-4; d_gene: NA; CDR3aa: CSVTRESEKLFF; CDR3nt: TGCAGCGTCACAAGGGAGAGCGAAAAACTGTTTTTT
abundance: NA; v_gene: TRBV27; j_gene: TRBJ1-2; d_gene: NA; CDR3aa: CASHQSRVITGYTF; CDR3nt: TGTGCCAGCCATCAAAGCAGGGTAATCACAGGCTACACCTTC
abundance: NA; v_gene: TRBV2; j_gene: TRBJ2-3; d_gene: NA; CDR3aa: CASSGERSTDTQYF; CDR3nt: TGTGCCAGCAGTGGCGAGAGGAGCACAGATACGCAGTATTTT